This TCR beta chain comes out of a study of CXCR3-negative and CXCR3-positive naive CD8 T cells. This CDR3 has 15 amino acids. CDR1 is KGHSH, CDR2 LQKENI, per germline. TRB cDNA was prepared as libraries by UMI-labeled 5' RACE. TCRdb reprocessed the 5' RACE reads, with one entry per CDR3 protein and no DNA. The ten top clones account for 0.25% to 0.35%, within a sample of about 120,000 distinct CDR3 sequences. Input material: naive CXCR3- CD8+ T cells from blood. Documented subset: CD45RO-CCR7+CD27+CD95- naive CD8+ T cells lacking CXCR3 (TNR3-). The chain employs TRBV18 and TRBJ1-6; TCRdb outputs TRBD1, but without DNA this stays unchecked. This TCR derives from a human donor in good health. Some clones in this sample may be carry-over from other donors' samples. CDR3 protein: CASSPGQGLWSPLHF.